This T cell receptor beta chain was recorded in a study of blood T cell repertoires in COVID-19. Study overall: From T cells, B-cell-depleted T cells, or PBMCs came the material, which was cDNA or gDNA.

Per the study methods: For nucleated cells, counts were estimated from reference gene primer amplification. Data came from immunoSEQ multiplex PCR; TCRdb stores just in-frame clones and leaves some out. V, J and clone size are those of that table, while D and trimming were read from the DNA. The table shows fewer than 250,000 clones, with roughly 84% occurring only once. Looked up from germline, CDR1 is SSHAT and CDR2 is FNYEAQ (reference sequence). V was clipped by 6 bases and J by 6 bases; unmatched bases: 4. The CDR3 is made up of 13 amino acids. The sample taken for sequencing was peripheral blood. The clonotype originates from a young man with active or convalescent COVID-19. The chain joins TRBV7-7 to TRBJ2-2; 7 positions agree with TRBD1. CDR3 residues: CASSYGQAGELFF. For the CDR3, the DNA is TGTGCCAGCAGTTACGGACAGGCCGGGGAGCTGTTTTTT.